The clone carrying this T cell receptor beta chain turned up a few times. Its target is not known. The sample belongs to a study of early T cells in non-severe SARS-CoV-2 infection. Individual cDNA molecules carried attached unique molecular identifiers. One entry per CDR3 protein, called by TCRdb with MiXCR from the 5' RACE reads. The table records 30,000 to 45,000 distinct CDR3 sequences, 5% to 6.5% of them present only once. General study points: Missing private and CD4 specificities, VDJdb matching favored anti-spike CD8 responses.

Germline V lookup: CDR1 SGHRS, CDR2 YFSETQ. The CDR3 has 12 amino acids. The V and J ends lost 4 bases and 4 bases respectively, with 7 bases between them. This clonotype was obtained from an adult who was a healthcare worker with PCR-confirmed SARS-CoV-2 infection or an uninfected control (not recorded which). The V gene is TRBV5-1, the J gene TRBJ2-3; no reliable D call. Input material: whole blood. CDR3 coding DNA: TGCGCCAGCAGCGTGGTGTCAGATACGCAGTATTTT. Encoded protein: CASSVVSDTQYF.